A selection of T cell receptor beta chains follows, all from one sample in a study of T cells in Graves' hyperthyroidism and ophthalmopathy. TCRdb re-derived calls from the multiplex PCR reads in MiXCR, one entry per CDR3 protein. In the table there are hundreds of thousands of distinct CDR3 sequences, 35% to 40% of which are singletons. The source material was blood. All receptors derive from a man between 18 and 29 years old with Graves' hyperthyroidism. CDR3s include the opening cysteine and the closing phenylalanine or tryptophan. The D gene is left open where the match is weak. Size tells how often a clone was seen (once, few, many) or the class of an expanded clone, and some rows leave it out.

15,TRBJ2-7,many,TRBV29-1,TRBD2,CSVGGLAGEIYEQYF,TGCAGCGTTGGGGGACTAGCGGGAGAAATCTACGAGCAGTACTTC
14,TRBJ1-4,many,TRBV7-9,TRBD1,CASSAGTGLPKLFF,TGTGCCAGCAGCGCCGGGACAGGGCTACCAAAACTGTTTTTT
14,TRBJ2-7,.,TRBV5-1,.,CASSSGAGNYEQYF,TGCGCCAGCAGCTCGGGCGCGGGGAACTACGAGCAGTACTTC
13,TRBJ2-7,.,TRBV2,.,CASSSQGTNEQYF,TGTGCCAGCAGCTCACAGGGCACCAATGAGCAGTACTTC
16,TRBJ1-2,few,TRBV7-9,.,CASSFHGPAGNYGYTF,TGTGCCAGCAGCTTTCATGGCCCCGCAGGGAACTATGGCTACACCTTC
14,TRBJ1-4,few,TRBV7-9,.,CASSVDRTNEKLFF,TGTGCCAGCAGCGTTGACAGAACAAATGAAAAACTGTTTTTT
15,TRBJ2-6,.,TRBV7-2,.,CASSFGNTEANVLTF,TGTGCCAGCAGCTTTGGGAACACTGAGGCCAACGTCCTGACTTTC
16,TRBJ1-1,.,TRBV25-1,.,CASSESGASRNTEAFF,TGTGCCAGCAGTGAATCCGGGGCGTCGAGGAACACTGAAGCTTTCTTT
17,TRBJ2-7,.,TRBV7-2,.,CASSHIPSLGRSYEQYF,TGCGCCAGCAGCCATATCCCCTCCCTAGGCAGATCCTACGAGCAGTACTTC
14,TRBJ1-6,.,TRBV12-3/TRBV12-4,.,CASSLQPYNSPLHF,TGTGCCAGCAGTCTCCAGCCCTATAATTCACCCCTCCACTTT
14,TRBJ1-1,.,TRBV7-8,.,CASGYLLGNTEAFF,TGTGCCAGCGGCTATCTTCTGGGGAACACTGAAGCTTTCTTT
11,TRBJ2-5,.,TRBV20-1,.,CSSHRAGTQYF,TGCAGTTCCCACAGGGCAGGGACCCAGTACTTC
14,TRBJ2-7,.,TRBV7-9,.,CASSTINSIYEQYF,TGTGCCAGCAGTACGATAAATTCTATCTACGAGCAGTACTTC
14,TRBJ1-2,.,TRBV10-3,.,CAISESLAGFGYTF,TGTGCCATCAGTGAGTCATTGGCAGGGTTTGGCTACACCTTC
17,TRBJ2-7,.,TRBV4-1,TRBD1,CASSQDKDRDPPYEQYF,TGCGCCAGCAGCCAAGATAAGGACAGGGATCCTCCCTACGAGCAGTACTTC
14,TRBJ2-2,few,TRBV7-9,.,CASSLEGRHGELFF,TGTGCCAGCAGCTTAGAAGGGCGTCACGGGGAGCTGTTTTTT
13,TRBJ2-2,.,TRBV20-1,.,CSASSGRIGELFF,TGCAGTGCCAGCAGTGGTCGGATCGGGGAGCTGTTTTTT
14,TRBJ2-7,few,TRBV7-2,.,CASSYYDSLLEQYF,TGTGCCAGCAGCTATTACGACAGCCTGCTGGAGCAGTACTTC
15,TRBJ1-3,.,TRBV6-5,TRBD1,CATYQRGHSGNTIYF,TGTGCCACCTACCAAAGGGGGCATTCTGGAAACACCATATATTTT
12,TRBJ2-5,many,TRBV29-1,.,CSVVGGQETQYF,TGCAGCGTTGTGGGGGGACAAGAGACCCAGTACTTC
16,TRBJ2-6,.,TRBV5-1,.,CASSKRRPSGANVLTF,TGCGCCAGCAGCAAAAGACGGCCCTCTGGGGCCAACGTCCTGACTTTC
14,TRBJ2-2,many,TRBV7-3,TRBD1,CASSAGQGAGELFF,TGTGCCAGCAGCGCGGGACAGGGGGCCGGGGAGCTGTTTTTT
16,TRBJ2-2,.,TRBV7-9,.,CASSSPPWGNTGELFF,TGTGCCAGCAGCTCGCCCCCGTGGGGGAACACCGGGGAGCTGTTTTTT
15,TRBJ1-5,.,TRBV5-6,.,CASSSGRVGRQPQHF,TGTGCCAGCAGCTCCGGGAGGGTGGGACGTCAGCCCCAGCATTTT
13,TRBJ2-7,.,TRBV10-3,TRBD1,CASPGQGNYEQYF,TGTGCCAGCCCCGGACAGGGGAACTACGAGCAGTACTTC
15,TRBJ1-3,.,TRBV7-2,.,CASSLSPGGGNTIYF,TGTGCCAGCAGTTTATCTCCGGGAGGCGGAAACACCATATATTTT
16,TRBJ1-3,many,TRBV9,TRBD1,CASSASTTGAGNTIYF,TGTGCCAGCAGCGCCTCCACGACAGGGGCTGGAAACACCATATATTTT
15,TRBJ2-2,few,TRBV7-9,.,CASSPQGIDTGELFF,TGTGCCAGCAGCCCACAGGGAATCGACACCGGGGAGCTGTTTTTT
14,TRBJ1-1,.,TRBV5-6,.,CASSPSRSREGAFF,TGTGCCAGCAGCCCTTCAAGGTCGCGAGAGGGAGCTTTCTTT
14,TRBJ1-5,many,TRBV20-1,TRBD1,CSARPGQGRQPQHF,TGCAGTGCTAGACCGGGACAGGGACGACAGCCCCAGCATTTT
13,TRBJ2-5,.,TRBV25-1,.,CASSGIPQETQYF,TGTGCCAGCAGTGGTATTCCTCAAGAGACCCAGTACTTC
16,TRBJ1-1,few,TRBV7-9,.,CASSPRIIAGNTEAFF,TGTGCCAGCAGCCCGAGGATTATAGCGGGGAACACTGAAGCTTTCTTT
14,TRBJ1-6,many,TRBV5-1,.,CASNPGYDNSPLHF,TGCGCCAGCAACCCCGGGTACGATAATTCACCCCTCCACTTT
15,TRBJ2-5,few,TRBV4-2,.,CASSQVRGRSETQYF,TGTGCCAGCAGCCAAGTTAGGGGCCGGTCAGAGACCCAGTACTTC
16,TRBJ2-6,.,TRBV7-9,.,CASSPYEGVGANVLTF,TGTGCCAGCAGCCCCTACGAAGGGGTCGGGGCCAACGTCCTGACTTTC
14,TRBJ1-4,many,TRBV29-1,.,CSAGLRRRGEKLFF,TGCAGCGCCGGTCTGCGGAGGAGAGGGGAAAAACTGTTTTTT
15,TRBJ2-2,.,TRBV7-6,.,CANSHRTSNTGELFF,TGTGCCAACAGCCATAGGACCTCGAACACCGGGGAGCTGTTTTTT
14,TRBJ1-5,few,TRBV12-3/TRBV12-4,TRBD1,CASRQQGVRQPQHF,TGTGCCAGCCGTCAACAGGGGGTACGTCAGCCCCAGCATTTT
13,TRBJ2-5,.,TRBV5-1,.,CASSLDSAETQYF,TGCGCCAGCAGCTTGGACAGCGCCGAGACCCAGTACTTC
12,TRBJ1-2,.,TRBV20-1,.,CSAASVGYGYTF,TGCAGTGCGGCCAGCGTGGGCTATGGCTACACCTTC
13,TRBJ1-6,.,TRBV7-2,.,CASSPEGSSPLHF,TGTGCCAGCAGCCCGGAGGGGAGTTCACCCCTCCACTTT
16,TRBJ1-3,.,TRBV5-1,.,CASSLEGVISGNTIYF,TGCGCCAGCAGCTTGGAGGGGGTTATCTCTGGAAACACCATATATTTT
13,TRBJ1-3,.,TRBV12-3/TRBV12-4,.,CASRQGGGNTIYF,TGTGCCAGCAGGCAGGGAGGTGGAAACACCATATATTTT
15,TRBJ1-1,.,TRBV25-1,.,CASSPLTGRETEAFF,TGTGCCAGCAGTCCACTAACAGGAAGGGAGACTGAAGCTTTCTTT
15,TRBJ2-7,.,TRBV4-1,TRBD1,CASSQDQGALDEQYF,TGCGCCAGCAGCCAGGACCAGGGGGCCCTGGACGAGCAGTACTTC
14,TRBJ1-6,once,TRBV25-1,TRBD1,CASSDGTDRSPLHF,TGTGCCAGCAGTGACGGGACAGATAGGTCACCCCTCCACTTT
15,TRBJ1-2,many,TRBV7-9,TRBD1,CASSQSLTGHYGYTF,TGTGCCAGCAGCCAATCCTTGACAGGGCACTATGGCTACACCTTC
14,TRBJ2-5,.,TRBV6-5,.,CASSYGHSQRTQYF,TGTGCCAGCAGTTACGGACACAGCCAACGGACCCAGTACTTC
14,TRBJ1-5,many,TRBV10-3,.,CAISEEGGYQPQHF,TGTGCCATCAGCGAAGAGGGCGGCTATCAGCCCCAGCATTTT
12,TRBJ2-7,.,TRBV24-1,.,CASSHNIYEQYF,TGTGCCAGCTCCCACAATATTTACGAGCAGTACTTC
12,TRBJ1-1,.,TRBV5-1,.,CSSGTGGTEAFF,TGCTCCAGCGGAACGGGAGGAACTGAAGCTTTCTTT
14,TRBJ1-1,.,TRBV2,.,CASGVREHAAEAFF,TGTGCCAGCGGCGTCCGGGAACATGCCGCAGAAGCTTTCTTT
13,TRBJ2-7,.,TRBV11-2,TRBD1,CASSTDRANEQYF,TGTGCCAGCAGCACCGACAGGGCCAACGAGCAGTACTTC
16,TRBJ2-7,.,TRBV4-1,.,CASSQDGAQGGGEQYF,TGCGCCAGCAGCCAAGATGGTGCCCAGGGGGGCGGCGAGCAGTACTTC